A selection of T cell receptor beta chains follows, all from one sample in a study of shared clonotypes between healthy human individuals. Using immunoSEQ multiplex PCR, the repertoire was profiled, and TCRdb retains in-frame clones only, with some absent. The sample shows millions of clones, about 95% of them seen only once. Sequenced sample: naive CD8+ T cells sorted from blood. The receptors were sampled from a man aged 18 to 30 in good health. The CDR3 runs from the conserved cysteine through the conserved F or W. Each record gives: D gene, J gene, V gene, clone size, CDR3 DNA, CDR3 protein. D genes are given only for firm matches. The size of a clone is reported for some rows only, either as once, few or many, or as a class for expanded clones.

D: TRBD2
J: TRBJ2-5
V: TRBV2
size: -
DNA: TGTGCCAGTCCCGGGACTAGCGGGAGGGCCGGGGAGACCCAGTACTTC
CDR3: CASPGTSGRAGETQYF

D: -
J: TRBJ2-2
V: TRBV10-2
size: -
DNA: TGCGCCAGCAGTGACACTAGTTATGTGGCCGGGGAGCTGTTTTTT
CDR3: CASSDTSYVAGELFF

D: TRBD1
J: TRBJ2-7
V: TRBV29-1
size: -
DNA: TGCAGCGTGACAGGGGGCACGGTCTACGAGCAGTACTTC
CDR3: CSVTGGTVYEQYF

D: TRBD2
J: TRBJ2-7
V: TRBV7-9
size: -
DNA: TGTGCCAGTCAAGATAGCGGGGGGGCCTACGAGCAGTACTTC
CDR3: CASQDSGGAYEQYF

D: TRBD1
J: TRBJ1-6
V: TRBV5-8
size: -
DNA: TGTGCCAGACGAGGACAGGCCTATAATTCACCCCTCCACTTT
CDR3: CARRGQAYNSPLHF

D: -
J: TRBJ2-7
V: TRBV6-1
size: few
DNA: TGTGCCAGCAGTGAAGGGCAGCCCTACGAGCAGTACTTC
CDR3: CASSEGQPYEQYF

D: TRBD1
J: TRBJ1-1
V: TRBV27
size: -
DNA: TGTGCCAGCAGTTTATCCGCCAGGGGGGGGACTGAAGCTTTCTTT
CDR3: CASSLSARGGTEAFF

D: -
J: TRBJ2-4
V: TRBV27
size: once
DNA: TGTGCCAGCAGTTCTAACAGGGAGGCCAAAAACATTCAGTACTTC
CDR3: CASSSNREAKNIQYF

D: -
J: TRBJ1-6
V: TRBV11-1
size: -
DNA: TGTGCCAGCGGTGGGTCGGCAGACTATAATTCACCCCTCCACTTT
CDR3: CASGGSADYNSPLHF

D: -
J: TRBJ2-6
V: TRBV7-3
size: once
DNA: TGTGCCAGCAGCTTATTGTCTACTGGGGCCAACGTCCTGACTTTC
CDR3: CASSLLSTGANVLTF

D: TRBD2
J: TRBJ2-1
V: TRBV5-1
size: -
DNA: TGCGCCAGCAGCCGGGGGACTAGCGGCCTGAGCTCCTACAATGAGCAGTTCTTC
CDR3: CASSRGTSGLSSYNEQFF

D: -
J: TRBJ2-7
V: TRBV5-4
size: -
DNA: TGTGCCAGCAGCTTGGCCAGTTTGGCCTACGAGCAGTACTTC
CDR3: CASSLASLAYEQYF

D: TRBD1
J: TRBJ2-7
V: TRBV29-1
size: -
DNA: TGCAGCGTTGAACTGGACAGGGGGTACGAGCAGTACTTC
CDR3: CSVELDRGYEQYF

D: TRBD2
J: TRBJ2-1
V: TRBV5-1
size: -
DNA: TGCGCCAGCAGCCCGGTGGGTAGCGGGACCCTTTACAATGAGCAGTTCTTC
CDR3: CASSPVGSGTLYNEQFF

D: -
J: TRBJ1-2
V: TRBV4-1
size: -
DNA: TGCGCCAGCACCTCGACTATGGACGAGGGCTACACCTTC
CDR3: CASTSTMDEGYTF

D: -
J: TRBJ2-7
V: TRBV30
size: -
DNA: TGTGCCTGGGCATCATTGGGCGGGTCCTACGAGCAGTACTTC
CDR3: CAWASLGGSYEQYF

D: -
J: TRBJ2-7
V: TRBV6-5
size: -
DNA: TGTGCCAGCAGTTTACAGGGATACGAGCAGTACTTC
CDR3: CASSLQGYEQYF

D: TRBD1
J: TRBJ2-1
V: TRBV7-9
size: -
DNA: TGTGCCAGCAGCTTAGGGACAGGGGTAGTGGATGAGCAGTTCTTC
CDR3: CASSLGTGVVDEQFF

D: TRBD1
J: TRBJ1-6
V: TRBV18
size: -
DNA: TGTGCCAGCTCACCGGCCGACAGGGACCCCTATAATTCACCCCTCCACTTT
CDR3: CASSPADRDPYNSPLHF

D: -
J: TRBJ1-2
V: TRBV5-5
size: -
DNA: TGTGCCAGCAGCTTGGAGCCCCAGGGTGTACCTGATGGCTACACCTTC
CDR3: CASSLEPQGVPDGYTF

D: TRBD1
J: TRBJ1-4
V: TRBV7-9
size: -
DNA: TGTGCCAGCAGCTTATGGGCACCGACAGGGTACTTTGAAAAACTGTTTTTT
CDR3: CASSLWAPTGYFEKLFF

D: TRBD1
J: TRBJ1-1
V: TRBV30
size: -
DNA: TGTGCCACACAGGGGGCTCTGTACACTGAAGCTTTCTTT
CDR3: CATQGALYTEAFF

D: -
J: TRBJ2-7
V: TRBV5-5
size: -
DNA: TGTGCCAGCAGCTTGGACAGAACCTACGAGCAGTACTTC
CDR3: CASSLDRTYEQYF

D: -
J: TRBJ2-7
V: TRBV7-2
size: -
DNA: TGTGCCAGCAGCTTGGACGACGGGGTCTACGAGCAGTACTTC
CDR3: CASSLDDGVYEQYF

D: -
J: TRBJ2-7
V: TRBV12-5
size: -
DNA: TGTGCTAGTGGTTTGTTCCCTGGACTACAGGGATCCTCCTACGAGCAGTACTTC
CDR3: CASGLFPGLQGSSYEQYF

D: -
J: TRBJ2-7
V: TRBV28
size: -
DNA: TGTGCCAGCAGTCCCCTAACAGGGTACGAGCAGTACTTC
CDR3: CASSPLTGYEQYF

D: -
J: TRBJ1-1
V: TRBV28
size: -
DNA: TGTGCCAGCAGTTCATTGGGGGGCCTGGGGGACACTGAAGCTTTCTTT
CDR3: CASSSLGGLGDTEAFF

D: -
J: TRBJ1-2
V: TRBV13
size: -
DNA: TGTGCCAGCAGCCAAGGGACCGGGACACCAAGCACCGACGGCTATGGCTACACCTTC
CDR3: CASSQGTGTPSTDGYGYTF

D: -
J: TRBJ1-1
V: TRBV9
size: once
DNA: TGTGCCAGCAGCGTAGCGATTGACACTGAAGCTTTCTTT
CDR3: CASSVAIDTEAFF

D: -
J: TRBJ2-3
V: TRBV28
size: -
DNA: TGTGCCAGCAGCCCAGGGGACAGCACAGATACGCAGTATTTT
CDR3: CASSPGDSTDTQYF

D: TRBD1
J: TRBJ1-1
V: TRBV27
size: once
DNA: TGTGCCAGCAGTCCGGGACAGGGGGCTCGGGGGACTGAAGCTTTCTTT
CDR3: CASSPGQGARGTEAFF

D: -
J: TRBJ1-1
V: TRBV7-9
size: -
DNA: TGTGCCAGCAGTTCGGACAAAGGGTACGCTTTCTTT
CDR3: CASSSDKGYAFF

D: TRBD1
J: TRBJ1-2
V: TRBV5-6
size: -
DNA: TGTGCCAGCAGCTTAGGACAGGTTGGATATGGCTACACCTTC
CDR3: CASSLGQVGYGYTF

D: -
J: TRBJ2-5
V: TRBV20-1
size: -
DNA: TGCAGTGCAAACCGGGAGACCCAGTACTTC
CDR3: CSANRETQYF

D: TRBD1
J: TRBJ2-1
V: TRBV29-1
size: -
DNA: TGCAGCGTGGGACAGGGGGGTGGGAATGAGCAGTTCTTC
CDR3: CSVGQGGGNEQFF

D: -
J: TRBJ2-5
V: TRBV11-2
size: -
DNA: TGTGCCAGCAGCTTATGGGGGGAAGTTCACGAGACCCAGTACTTC
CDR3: CASSLWGEVHETQYF

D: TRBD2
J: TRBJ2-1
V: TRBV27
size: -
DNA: TGTGCCAGCAGTTTCCGGGGACTAGCGGGATTAAGCTCCTACAATGAGCAGTTCTTC
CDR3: CASSFRGLAGLSSYNEQFF

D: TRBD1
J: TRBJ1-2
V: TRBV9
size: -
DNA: TGTGCCAGCAGCGTAGAAGGAGGGACAGTTCTTGGCTACACCTTC
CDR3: CASSVEGGTVLGYTF

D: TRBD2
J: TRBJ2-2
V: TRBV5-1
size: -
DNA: TGCGCCAGCAGCAGTCCTAGCGGGATAGGTTTCGGGGAGCTGTTTTTT
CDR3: CASSSPSGIGFGELFF

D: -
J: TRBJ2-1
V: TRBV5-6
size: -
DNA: TGTGCCAGCAGCTTGGGTATTAACAATGAGCAGTTCTTC
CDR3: CASSLGINNEQFF

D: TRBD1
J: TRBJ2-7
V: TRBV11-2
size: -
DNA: TGTGCCAGCGGTTGGACAGGGGGATACTACGAGCAGTACTTC
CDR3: CASGWTGGYYEQYF

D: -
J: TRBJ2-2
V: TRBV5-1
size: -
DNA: TGCGCCAGCAGCCCGGGGGCGGGATCGGCCGGGGAGCTGTTTTTT
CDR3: CASSPGAGSAGELFF

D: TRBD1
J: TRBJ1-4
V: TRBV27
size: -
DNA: TGTGCCAGCAGTTTGACAGGGTCTAATGAAAAACTGTTTTTT
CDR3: CASSLTGSNEKLFF

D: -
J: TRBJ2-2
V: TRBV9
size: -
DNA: TGTGCCAGCAGCGTAGGTGACGGGCCAACCGGGGAGCTGTTTTTT
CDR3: CASSVGDGPTGELFF

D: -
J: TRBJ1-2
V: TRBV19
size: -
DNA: TGTGCCAGTGCCGGGACAAAGAATGGCTACACCTTC
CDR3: CASAGTKNGYTF

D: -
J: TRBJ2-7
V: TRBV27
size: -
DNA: TGTGCCAGCTCGACAGGTAGCTACGAGCAGTACTTC
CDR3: CASSTGSYEQYF

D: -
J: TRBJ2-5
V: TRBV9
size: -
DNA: TGTGCCAGCAGCGTAGCAGGGAAGGTAGTGGAGACCCAGTACTTC
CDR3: CASSVAGKVVETQYF

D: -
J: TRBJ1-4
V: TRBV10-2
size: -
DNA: TGCGCCAGCAGTGGTGGCCTTCAGACGGCAAAACTGTTTTTT
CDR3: CASSGGLQTAKLFF

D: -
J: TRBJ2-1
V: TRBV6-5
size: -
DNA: TGTGCCAGCAGTAGGACAGAGAGCTCCTACAATGAGCAGTTCTTC
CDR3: CASSRTESSYNEQFF

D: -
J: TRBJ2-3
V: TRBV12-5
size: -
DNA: TGTGCTAGTGGTTTGGTTAGGGATACGCAGTATTTT
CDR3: CASGLVRDTQYF

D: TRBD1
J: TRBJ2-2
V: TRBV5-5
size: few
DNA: TGTGCCAGCAGCTTGGGGGACAGGGATGGGAACACCGGGGAGCTGTTTTTT
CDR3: CASSLGDRDGNTGELFF

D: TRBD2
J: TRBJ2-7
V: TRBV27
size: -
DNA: TGTGCCAGCAGCCGAAGCGGGATGGGGGAGCAGTACTTC
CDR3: CASSRSGMGEQYF

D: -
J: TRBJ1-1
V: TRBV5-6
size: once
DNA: TGTGCCAGCAGCGACGGACAGATGAACACTGAAGCTTTCTTT
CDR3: CASSDGQMNTEAFF

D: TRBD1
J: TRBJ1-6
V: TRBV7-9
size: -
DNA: TGTGCCAGCAGCGCCCGGACAGGGGCTTCTGCACCCCTCCACTTT
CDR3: CASSARTGASAPLHF